Given below is one T cell receptor (beta chain) in context. Its antigen is unknown. These data come from a study of cytomegalovirus exposure and HLA in healthy donors. Study overall: Unique TCRs numbering some 80 million, obtained from HLA-typed donors, made up an early data release.

Findings and caveats of the study: About 87% or about 30% of the time was how often most TCR beta V segments were productive, according to an earlier analysis. TRBV6-2, TRBV6-3 and other indistinguishable V segments were excluded.

The V gene's germline CDR1 is SGHRS and CDR2 YFSETQ. The CDR3 runs to 19 residues. Trimming cost V 3 bases and J 2 bases; bases outside gene matches: 15. Amplification used 60 Vbeta primers and 13 Jbeta primers. Some clones are missing from TCRdb's copy, which holds only in-frame ones; the method was immunoSEQ multiplex PCR. The data contain over 100,000 clones, about three fifths of them seen just once; the ten biggest clones take up 8% to 10%. The chain uses TRBV5-1 and TRBJ2-3; the match to TRBD2 covers 10 bases. The receptor's source is a man aged 35-49 years in good health and CMV-seropositive. Sequenced: PBMCs. The CDR3 protein is CASSSYSGRLILYTDTQYF. In DNA, the CDR3 is TGCGCCAGCAGCTCCTATAGCGGGAGGCTCATCCTATACACAGATACGCAGTATTTT.